One and the same sample provided the 9 T cell receptor beta chains below, sequenced in a study of T cell responses to AZD1222 COVID-19 vaccine. Here immunoSEQ multiplex PCR was the method, and the copy in TCRdb shows in-frame clones only, minus some. The table lists roughly 110,000 clones, around nine tenths of them singletons, with 5% to 8% in the top ten. The sample here was peripheral blood, taken 28 days after the second AZD1222 dose. These receptors came from an adult who received the AZD1222 COVID-19 vaccine.

The chain uses TRBV21-1 and TRBJ1-1. TRBV21-1 is an annotated pseudogene. The CDR3 is 14 amino acids. CDR3 nucleotide sequence: TGTGCCAGCAGCAAAGCGCGGGGGAACACTGAAGCTTTCTTT. Translating it yields CASSKARGNTEAFF.

The V gene is TRBV2, the J gene TRBJ1-1; D unresolved. Per the germline V gene, CDR1 is SNHLY and CDR2 is FYNNEI. The ends were cut back, 5 bases at V and 0 bases at J, with 10 bases in the middle. The CDR3 spans 14 residues. The CDR3 loop is CASSWVGMNTEAFF. CDR3 coding DNA: TGTGCCAGCAGTTGGGTAGGGATGAACACTGAAGCTTTCTTT.

V usage is TRBV12-3 or TRBV12-4 and J usage is TRBJ2-7; D unclear. This CDR3 has 13 residues. V was clipped by 4 bases and J by 0 bases, with 7 bases between them. The CDR3: CASSWSISYEQYF. The CDR3 DNA reads TGTGCCAGCAGTTGGAGTATCTCCTACGAGCAGTACTTC.

The chain recombines TRBV5-5 with TRBJ2-1; 12 nucleotides line up with TRBD2. Unmatched junction bases numbered 5, after V lost 3 bases and J lost 7 bases. CDR1 is SGHKS, CDR2 YYEKEE, per germline (reference sequence). This CDR3 region has 15 residues. CDR3 sequence reads: CASSSSSGRVNEQFF. CDR3 DNA: TGTGCCAGCAGCTCCTCTAGCGGGAGGGTTAATGAGCAGTTCTTC.

The V call is TRBV7-2, the J call TRBJ1-6, with D perhaps matching TRBD1 (6 bases). The CDR3 sequence is 18 residues long. The germline CDR1 and CDR2 sequences are SGHTA and FQGNSA. Deletions cut 2 bases from V and 0 bases from J, with 14 bases between. The CDR3 loop is CASSLRTTGSSYNSPLHF. The CDR3, as DNA: TGTGCCAGCAGCTTAAGAACGACAGGTAGCTCCTATAATTCACCCCTCCACTTT.

The chain carries TRBV7-9 and TRBJ1-4; maybe TRBD1 (6 bases). V lost 2 bases, J lost 4 bases, and 14 bases lay in between. CDR1 and CDR2 (germline): SEHNR, FQNEAQ (reference sequence). The CDR3 is made up of 16 amino acids. In nucleotides, the CDR3 is TGTGCCAGCAGCTTACGGGGAGGGGGACGTAATGAAAAACTGTTTTTT. This encodes CASSLRGGGRNEKLFF.

The chain recombines TRBV4-1 with TRBJ2-6; unclear D gene. This CDR3 contains 16 residues. Trimming left V 3 bases short and J 0 bases short, with 9 bases between. From germline, CDR1 is MGHRA and CDR2 YSYEKL. CDR3 coding DNA: TGCGCCAGCAGCCAGATCGGGCGCTCTGGGGCCAACGTCCTGACTTTC. As protein: CASSQIGRSGANVLTF.

The rearrangement links TRBV3-1 (or the pseudogene TRBV3-2) to TRBJ2-7; the D gene is possibly TRBD1 (5 bases). V was clipped by 4 bases and J by 6 bases, with 10 bases between them. Germline CDR1 reads LGHDT; CDR2 reads YNNKEL (reference sequence). The CDR3 has 12 amino acids. The CDR3 loop reads CASSPPGFEQYF. CDR3 DNA sequence: TGTGCCAGCAGCCCCCCAGGGTTCGAGCAGTACTTC.

The rearrangement joins TRBV9 to TRBJ1-2, with 7 bases fitting TRBD1. J gave up 4 bases and V 0 bases, and 3 bases lay outside the gene matches. CDR3 length: 14 residues. Germline CDR1 and CDR2: SGDLS and YYNGEE. The DNA of the CDR3 is TGTGCCAGCAGCGTAGCAGGGGGAGGCTATGGCTACACCTTC. Amino acids: CASSVAGGGYGYTF.